The clone carrying this T cell receptor (beta chain) was seen ten or more times. TCRdb fed the RT-PCR reads into MiXCR, producing one record per CDR3 protein. The repertoire holds about 680,000 distinct CDR3 sequences, with about 14% as singletons. This sequence originates from a female donor in good health, serving as a healthy control. What was sequenced was memory CD4+ T cells from blood.

The CDR3 sequence: CSAPGTGYSPLHF. As DNA, the CDR3 is TGCAGTGCCCCCGGGACAGGGTATTCACCCCTCCACTTT. The chain uses TRBV20-1 and TRBJ1-6, with TRBD1 matching over 9 bases. Germline V gene data show CDR1 as DFQATT and CDR2 as SNEGSKA (reference sequence). V gave up 6 bases and J gave up 8 bases; unmatched junction bases: 5. The length of the CDR3 is 13 residues.